A selection of T cell receptor beta chains follows, all from one sample in a study of cytomegalovirus exposure and HLA in healthy donors. Profiled with immunoSEQ multiplex PCR; TCRdb holds only in-frame clones, not every one. The sample yields tens of thousands of clones, 80% to 90% seen once. The sample taken for sequencing was PBMCs. The receptor source for this set is a man under 40 in good health and CMV-seropositive. Both conserved end residues are part of each CDR3. A D gene is named only where the DNA matches it firmly. Clone size appears in some rows only: once, few, many, or a class for an expanded clone.

V gene	J gene	clone size	D gene	CDR3 length	CDR3 protein	CDR3 DNA
TRBV6-1	TRBJ2-2	few	.	13	CASSEGGSGELFF	TGTGCCAGCAGTGAGGGGGGTTCCGGGGAGCTGTTTTTT
TRBV29-1	TRBJ2-1	.	.	12	CSGGSQLSSQFF	TGCAGCGGTGGGAGCCAGTTAAGTTCGCAGTTCTTC
TRBV5-6	TRBJ1-5	.	TRBD1	14	CASSVGQGNQPQHF	TGTGCCAGCAGCGTCGGACAGGGCAATCAGCCCCAGCATTTT
TRBV11-2	TRBJ1-1	.	.	15	CASSASIFGGTEAFF	TGTGCCAGCAGCGCTAGTATCTTCGGAGGCACTGAAGCTTTCTTT
TRBV11-3	TRBJ2-2	.	TRBD2	18	CASSLGRREREGGGELFF	TGTGCCAGCAGCTTAGGTCGGAGGGAGCGGGAAGGAGGCGGGGAGCTGTTTTTT
TRBV30	TRBJ1-5	few	.	16	CAWSSSRRVFNQPQHF	TGTGCCTGGAGTTCCTCAAGAAGAGTTTTCAATCAGCCCCAGCATTTT
TRBV25-1	TRBJ1-5	few	.	13	CASSASGNQPQHF	TGTGCCAGCAGTGCCTCGGGCAATCAGCCCCAGCATTTT
TRBV5-6	TRBJ2-3	.	TRBD1	15	CASSFKGTGGDTQYF	TGTGCCAGCAGCTTCAAAGGGACAGGGGGAGATACGCAGTATTTT
TRBV5-1	TRBJ2-1	.	TRBD1	15	CASSRDRVSYNEQFF	TGCGCCAGCAGTCGGGACAGGGTCTCCTACAATGAGCAGTTCTTC
TRBV9	TRBJ2-5	.	.	13	CASSVGGQETQYF	TGTGCCAGCAGCGTAGGAGGCCAAGAGACCCAGTACTTC
TRBV7-9	TRBJ2-1	few	.	15	CASSPVRTVYNEQFF	TGTGCCAGCAGCCCCGTACGAACGGTTTACAATGAGCAGTTCTTC
TRBV28	TRBJ2-2	.	TRBD2	20	CASSPEGGLAGDGFGGELFF	TGTGCCAGCAGTCCAGAGGGAGGATTAGCGGGAGATGGATTCGGCGGGGAGCTGTTTTTT
TRBV5-6	TRBJ1-1	.	TRBD1	15	CASSYSRTGVPEAFF	TGTGCCAGCAGCTACTCTAGGACAGGGGTTCCTGAAGCTTTCTTT
TRBV5-1	TRBJ2-5	.	TRBD1	15	CASSHSGTGQETQYF	TGCGCCAGCAGCCACTCCGGGACAGGGCAAGAGACCCAGTACTTC
TRBV21-1	TRBJ2-7	.	.	16	CASSNERQGYTYEQYF	TGTGCCAGCAGCAATGAGAGGCAGGGCTATACCTACGAGCAGTACTTC
TRBV6-5	TRBJ2-5	.	.	16	CASSYSRTGSGETQYF	TGTGCCAGCAGTTACTCTCGGACCGGGAGTGGGGAGACCCAGTACTTC
TRBV4-2	TRBJ2-5	once	.	14	CASSQGGRDETQYF	TGTGCCAGCAGCCAAGGAGGCAGAGACGAGACCCAGTACTTC
TRBV7-2	TRBJ2-1	.	TRBD2	16	CASSLAGSGTYNEQFF	TGTGCCAGCAGCTTGGCAGGTAGCGGGACCTACAATGAGCAGTTCTTC
TRBV10-3	TRBJ1-5	few	TRBD1	13	CAISGTDNQPQHF	TGTGCCATATCCGGGACAGACAATCAGCCCCAGCATTTT
TRBV29-1	TRBJ1-2	.	.	18	CSVGSGIPTQGTSYGYTF	TGCAGCGTTGGTAGCGGTATCCCCACCCAGGGAACCAGCTATGGCTACACCTTC
TRBV19	TRBJ2-3	.	TRBD1	14	CASSMGQRQDTQYF	TGTGCCAGTAGCATGGGACAGCGACAAGATACGCAGTATTTT
TRBV10-3	TRBJ1-2	.	TRBD1	14	CAISAGGEGYGYTF	TGTGCCATCAGTGCAGGGGGCGAAGGCTATGGCTACACCTTC
TRBV5-1	TRBJ2-3	.	TRBD2	17	CASSSRTSAFTTDTQYF	TGCGCCAGCAGCTCCCGGACTAGCGCCTTTACCACAGATACGCAGTATTTT